This T cell receptor (beta chain) is drawn from a study of T cell repertoires in cytomegalovirus infection. Note on this clonotype: Its antigen remains unidentified.

TCRdb re-called the reads through MiXCR, storing one row per CDR3 protein. The data hold about 20,000 distinct CDR3 sequences, with 42% observed a single time. The CDR3 contains 12 residues. Germline CDR1 and CDR2: MDHEN and SYDVKM. Trimming removed 10 bases from V and 3 bases from J, with 12 bases in between. Sequencing was performed on CD8+ T cells from cultured PBMCs, taken from culture after CMV antigen stimulation. This sequence joins TRBV28 and TRBJ2-5, with a weak D call TRBD1 (5 bases). The clonotype originates from a human donor in good health (CMV status not recorded). Some clones in this sample may be carry-over from other donors' samples. The CDR3 nucleotides are TGTGCCATAATGGACACCAAAGAGACCCAGTACTTC. It translates to CAIMDTKETQYF.